The rows below give T cell receptor beta chains drawn from one sample of a study of blood T cell repertoires in COVID-19. Only in-frame clones appear in the TCRdb table, and some are missing; sequencing was by immunoSEQ multiplex PCR. The sample lists 150,000 to 200,000 clones, 70% to 85% occurring once. Sample: peripheral blood. The receptors come from a human donor with acute or convalescent COVID-19. The donor label of this sample is uncertain. Each CDR3 is given with its conserved first and last residue. Each record gives: clone size, D gene, V gene, J gene, CDR3 DNA, CDR3 protein. The D gene is left open where the match is weak. The listing skips clone size in some rows; elsewhere it reads once, few, many or a size class.

few	TRBD1	TRBV6-1	TRBJ1-5	TGTGCCAGCAGTGAGGACAGGGGGCGAGGGCAGCCCCAGCATTTT	CASSEDRGRGQPQHF
-	TRBD2	TRBV5-4	TRBJ2-1	TGTGCCAGCAGCTTGGCTGGACTAGCGGGAGGTGAGCAGTTCTTC	CASSLAGLAGGEQFF
-	-	TRBV18	TRBJ1-1	TGTGCCAGCTCACCTACACAGAACACTGAAGCTTTCTTT	CASSPTQNTEAFF
-	-	TRBV2	TRBJ2-3	TGTGCCAGCAGGAAAGGGGGGGCCACAGATACGCAGTATTTT	CASRKGGATDTQYF
-	-	TRBV5-6	TRBJ2-2	TGTGCCAGCAGCTTAGACAGGAGAACGAACACCGGGGAGCTGTTTTTT	CASSLDRRTNTGELFF
-	-	TRBV5-1	TRBJ2-1	TGCGCCAGCAGCTTAGGCCCGACAGGGGAGGGCAATGAGCAGTTCTTC	CASSLGPTGEGNEQFF
-	-	TRBV24-1	TRBJ2-1	TGTGCCACCAGTGACGGGACTTTACCCCCCTACAATGAGCAGTTCTTC	CATSDGTLPPYNEQFF
-	TRBD2	TRBV19	TRBJ2-1	TGTGCCAGCAGAAAGCGGGAGGGCTCTAATGAGCAGTTCTTC	CASRKREGSNEQFF
-	-	TRBV6-6	TRBJ1-2	TGTGCCAGCAGTCCCCGGACAGTCGGCTACACCTTC	CASSPRTVGYTF
-	-	TRBV9	TRBJ2-1	TGTGCCAGCAGCGTAGGCGGCGGGAACTACAATGAGCAGTTCTTC	CASSVGGGNYNEQFF
-	-	TRBV6-5	TRBJ2-2	TGTGCCAGCAGTTACTGGCAGGGTGGAACCGGGGAGCTGTTTTTT	CASSYWQGGTGELFF
-	TRBD1	TRBV7-8	TRBJ1-3	TGTGCCAGCAGCTCTGGACAGGGGGTGAATTTT	CASSSGQGVNF
-	TRBD1	TRBV5-6	TRBJ1-5	TGTGCCAGCAGCTTAACCGGGACAGGGAATAGCAATCAGCCCCAGCATTTT	CASSLTGTGNSNQPQHF
-	TRBD1	TRBV19	TRBJ1-5	TGTGCCAGCCGGCGAGGGGGCGAGGGCAATCAGCCCCAGCATTTT	CASRRGGEGNQPQHF
few	TRBD1	TRBV19	TRBJ1-1	TGTGCCAGTAGACTACAGGGGGGGATTACTGAAGCTTTCTTT	CASRLQGGITEAFF
-	TRBD2	TRBV30	TRBJ2-1	TGTGCCTGGAGTGTAGACGGGAGGGGGGGTGAGCAGTTCTTC	CAWSVDGRGGEQFF
once	-	TRBV27	TRBJ1-5	TGTGCCAGCAGCCTGGGGGGGCCACAGCCCCAGCATTTT	CASSLGGPQPQHF
-	TRBD1	TRBV19	TRBJ1-2	TGTGCCAGTAGTATCCCGACGACAGGGGGCGCGGAGCGCTACACCTTC	CASSIPTTGGAERYTF
-	TRBD2	TRBV24-1	TRBJ2-2	TGTGCCAAAAAGGGAGGTTTAGCGGGAGATAACACCGGGGAGCTGTTTTTT	CAKKGGLAGDNTGELFF
-	TRBD2	TRBV7-9	TRBJ2-3	TGTGCCAGCAGCAGGAGACTAGCGGGAGGGGGAACTAGCACAGATACGCAGTATTTT	CASSRRLAGGGTSTDTQYF
few	TRBD1	TRBV6-5	TRBJ1-1	TGTGCCAGCAGTAGGGGACAGGGGAACACTGAAGCTTTCTTT	CASSRGQGNTEAFF
once	TRBD2	TRBV4-1	TRBJ2-2	TGCGCCAGCAGCCAAGTATCGACTAGCGGGTTGACCGGGGAGCTGTTTTTT	CASSQVSTSGLTGELFF
-	-	TRBV27	TRBJ2-1	TGTGCCAGCAGTTTATCGGCTGGACGGACATTCAATGAGCAGTTCTTC	CASSLSAGRTFNEQFF
-	TRBD1	TRBV6-2/TRBV6-3	TRBJ1-1	TGTGCCAGCAGTCAACTAACAGGGGGCGCCGGGGTAGACACTGAAGCTTTCTTT	CASSQLTGGAGVDTEAFF
few	-	TRBV6-2/TRBV6-3	TRBJ2-1	TGTGCCAGCAGTAGGAGCAATGAGCAGTTCTTC	CASSRSNEQFF
-	TRBD2	TRBV6-2/TRBV6-3	TRBJ2-1	TGTGCCAGCAGTTACTCGTCTAGCGGGAGCTCCTACAATGAGCAGTTCTTC	CASSYSSSGSSYNEQFF
-	TRBD2	TRBV18	TRBJ2-3	TGTGCCAGCTCACCATCGGTAGCGGGACGCACAGATACGCAGTATTTT	CASSPSVAGRTDTQYF
-	-	TRBV9	TRBJ1-6	TGTGCCAGCAGCGTAGTGGGCGAGCATTCACCCCTCCACTTT	CASSVVGEHSPLHF
-	-	TRBV9	TRBJ1-6	TGTGCCAGCAGCGTAGACCCGGGAGGTAATTCACCCCTCCACTTT	CASSVDPGGNSPLHF
-	-	TRBV5-1	TRBJ2-3	TGCGCCAGCAACCCAGCGGGCGGCACAGATACGCAGTATTTT	CASNPAGGTDTQYF
-	-	TRBV21-1	TRBJ2-3	TGTGCCAGCAGCAAAGAACGAGACCGCTACGGGACAGATACGCAGTATTTT	CASSKERDRYGTDTQYF
-	TRBD2	TRBV10-1	TRBJ2-1	TGCGCCAGCAGTGAGTCCAGGGGTCGGAGCGGGAGGGCTGAGCAGTTCTTC	CASSESRGRSGRAEQFF
-	-	TRBV6-2/TRBV6-3	TRBJ1-1	TGTGCCAGCAGTTACGCGGTCAACACTGAAGCTTTCTTT	CASSYAVNTEAFF
-	TRBD1	TRBV7-2	TRBJ1-4	TGTGCCAGCAGCCCTGGGACAGGGGGCTTGGGAAAACTGTTTTTT	CASSPGTGGLGKLFF
-	TRBD2	TRBV19	TRBJ2-1	TGTGCCAGTAGTGGCGGACACGGGACTAGCAGGAGCTCCTACAATGAGCAGTTCTTC	CASSGGHGTSRSSYNEQFF
-	-	TRBV5-1	TRBJ1-5	TGCGCCAGCAGCTTCGAGGGCGGAAATCAGCCCCAGCATTTT	CASSFEGGNQPQHF
once	-	TRBV29-1	TRBJ2-5	TGCAGCGTTCTGCGGGATAAATCAGGGGGAGAGACCCAGTACTTC	CSVLRDKSGGETQYF
once	TRBD2	TRBV7-9	TRBJ2-1	TGTGCCAGCAGCTTAGCGGCTAGCGGAACCTACAATGAGCAGTTCTTC	CASSLAASGTYNEQFF
-	TRBD2	TRBV6-2/TRBV6-3	TRBJ2-7	TGTGCCAGCAGTTCCCCTTTAGCGGGATACTCCTACGAGCAGTACTTC	CASSSPLAGYSYEQYF
once	TRBD1	TRBV5-6	TRBJ1-6	TGTGCCAGCAGCGCGGGACAGGGGAATTCACCCCTCCACTTT	CASSAGQGNSPLHF
-	TRBD1	TRBV3-1/TRBV3-2	TRBJ1-4	TGTGCCAGCAGCCTCGGGACAGGGCGTACAACTAATGAAAAACTGTTTTTT	CASSLGTGRTTNEKLFF
-	-	TRBV19	TRBJ2-3	TGTGCCAGTAGTCTCGAGGGGGACGGGGGGAATACGCAGTATTTT	CASSLEGDGGNTQYF
-	-	TRBV6-5	TRBJ2-7	TGTGCCAGCAGTTACTCGATGAGCGCGGCCTCCTACGAGCAGTACTTC	CASSYSMSAASYEQYF
many	-	TRBV5-1	TRBJ2-7	TGCGCCAGCAGCTTGGCTCCCCCCCGGGGTGGGGGGATGGTGCAGTACTTC	CASSLAPPRGGGMVQYF
-	TRBD2	TRBV24-1	TRBJ2-3	TGTGCCACCAGTGATCCCGTAGCGGGAGGGGGTACAGATACGCAGTATTTT	CATSDPVAGGGTDTQYF
-	-	TRBV7-8	TRBJ2-7	TGTGCCAGCAGCTTAGGCCAGAGCGCCTACGAGCAGTACTTC	CASSLGQSAYEQYF
-	TRBD2	TRBV5-4	TRBJ2-1	TGTGCCAGCAGCTTGGCATCCGGGAGGGTTGATGAGCAGTTCTTC	CASSLASGRVDEQFF
once	-	TRBV30	TRBJ2-2	TGTGCCTGTCCCGGGGAGACCGGGGAGCTGTTTTTT	CACPGETGELFF
once	TRBD2	TRBV20-1	TRBJ2-7	TGCAGTGCTAGTCCTAGCGGGAGCTACGAGCAGTACTTC	CSASPSGSYEQYF
-	-	TRBV5-6	TRBJ1-1	TGTGCCAGCAGCTACCCGCCGACAGATATGAACACTGAAGCTTTCTTT	CASSYPPTDMNTEAFF
-	-	TRBV5-1	TRBJ2-1	TGCGCCAGCAGCATCCTCCCCGGGTCCCACAATGAGCAGTTCTTC	CASSILPGSHNEQFF
-	-	TRBV6-5	TRBJ1-1	TGTGCCAGCAGTCCCACAAACAAGAACACTGAAGCTTTCTTT	CASSPTNKNTEAFF
-	TRBD1	TRBV19	TRBJ2-1	TGTGCCAGTAGAACCGGGACAGGGTTTAATGAGCAGTTCTTC	CASRTGTGFNEQFF